This TCR beta chain is from a study of blood T cell repertoires in COVID-19. Whole-study context: The origin of the acute and convalescent COVID-19 samples was the United States, Italy and Spain. In each case, the material was cDNA or gDNA derived from T cells, B-cell-depleted T cells, or PBMCs.

The CDR3 is 14 amino acids. The V gene's germline CDR1 is LGHNA and CDR2 YNFKEQ. Trimming removed 0 bases from V and 2 bases from J, with 7 bases in between. Original analysis: Scientists estimated how many nucleated cells there were by amplifying reference gene primers. Profiled with immunoSEQ multiplex PCR; TCRdb holds only in-frame clones, not every one. From that table come the V and J calls and clone size; the DNA was used to work out D and trimming. The sample has tens of thousands of clones, roughly two thirds seen once. V and J are TRBV4-2 and TRBJ1-2, with TRBD1 as a possible D gene (5 bases). Sequences were obtained from peripheral blood. The receptor was isolated from a human donor in a cohort sampled during active COVID-19. Here the CDR3 reads CASSQDRGNYGYTF. CDR3 coding DNA: TGTGCCAGCAGCCAAGATCGGGGGAACTATGGCTACACCTTC.